The 27 T cell receptor beta chains reported below all come from one sample, sequenced in a study of blood T cell repertoires in COVID-19 (dated by TCRdb to 2020 to 2021). Receptor libraries were prepared by the immunoSEQ multiplex PCR assay. The clones in this table, taken by TCRdb from immuneACCESS, are in-frame only. Not every clone is retained; where verified, under half of the shortfall comes from an unresolved V gene, and the cause of the rest is unknown. In this sample the table shows 90,000 to 150,000 clones, about four fifths of which occur a single time. The ten top clones hold 3% to 4.5% of the sample. Sequences were obtained from peripheral blood. The origin of the receptors is a woman aged 80 or older with acute or convalescent COVID-19.

This clone was observed a single time. The chain recombines TRBV10-2 with TRBJ1-4; D is unresolved. Germline V CDR1 and CDR2: WSHSY, SAAADI. The length of the CDR3 is 15 residues. The V gene lost 4 bases and the J gene lost 5 bases, with 14 bases spanning the gap. Written as DNA, the CDR3 is TGCGCCAGCAGTGGGTTGGCAGGCCCAAATGAAAAACTGTTTTTT. Translating it yields CASSGLAGPNEKLFF.

This clone was seen a few times. This chain links TRBV7-2 with TRBJ2-1, with D possibly TRBD1 on 6 matching bases. Germline CDR1 SGHTA, CDR2 FQGNSA. The V end was cut by 1 base, the J end by 9 bases, with 10 bases between. CDR3 size: 13 residues. The CDR3 bases are TGTGCCAGCAGCTTAGTGGGGGCCGGTGAGCAGTTCTTC. It yields the protein CASSLVGAGEQFF.

The chain has TRBV5-1 and TRBJ2-2; no clear D gene. The CDR3 has 13 amino acids. Trimming pared 3 bases from V and 6 bases from J, leaving 9 bases between. Per germline, CDR1 SGHRS and CDR2 YFSETQ. The CDR3 region has the DNA TGCGCCAGCAGCTCGCTGGTAGCCGGGGAGCTGTTTTTT. Residues: CASSSLVAGELFF.

The chain combines TRBV24-1 with TRBJ2-3, with D possibly TRBD2 on 6 matching bases. V was cut by 7 bases and J by 2 bases, with 18 bases left in between. There are 16 residues in the CDR3. Germline CDR1 and CDR2: KGHDR and SFDVKD. This chain's CDR3 is CATSPGGTGVTDTQYF. CDR3 nucleotides: TGTGCCACCAGCCCGGGCGGGACGGGGGTCACAGATACGCAGTATTTT.

This clone was observed a few times. The chain employs TRBV18 and TRBJ2-7; possible D gene TRBD2, 5 bases. In germline, CDR1 is KGHSH, CDR2 LQKENI. The V and J ends lost 5 bases and 1 base respectively, with 12 bases between them. The CDR3 has 14 residues. CDR3 bases: TGTGCCAGCTCAGGAGGAGCACCTTCCTACGAGCAGTACTTC. This encodes CASSGGAPSYEQYF.

V and J are TRBV6-5 and TRBJ1-3; D call uncertain. The germline gives CDR1 MNHEY, CDR2 SVGAGI. The CDR3 sequence is 13 residues long. V lost 5 bases and J 4 bases, leaving 9 bases between the germline ends. The CDR3 spells CASSKEQGNTIYF. The CDR3 DNA reads as TGTGCCAGCAGTAAGGAACAGGGAAACACCATATATTTT.

This clone turned up a few times. J is TRBJ1-1 and V is TRBV2, with a possible D match to TRBD1 (5 bases). The CDR3 spans 12 residues. With 6 bases removed from V and 8 bases from J, the gap between germline ends came to 13 bases. CDR1 SNHLY and CDR2 FYNNEI come from the germline V gene. CDR3 nucleotide sequence: TGTGCCAGCAGCGGTTCTAAGGGGGAAGCTTTCTTT. As protein: CASSGSKGEAFF. Variable domain in full (rest from reference TRBV2 and TRBJ1-1): EPEVTQTPSHQVTQMGQEVILRCVPISNHLYFYWYRQILGQKVEFLVSFYNNEISEKSEIFDDQFSVERPDGSNFTLKIRSTKLEDSAMYFCASSGSKGEAFFGQGTRLTVV.

This clone was seen just once. This chain links TRBV18 with TRBJ1-1, with 8 bases matching TRBD1. This CDR3 contains 15 residues. Germline V gene sequence: CDR1 KGHSH, CDR2 LQKENI. With 1 base clipped from V and 6 bases from J, the junction kept 7 bases outside the gene matches. CDR3 residues: CASSPRRGREPEAFF. The CDR3 DNA reads as TGTGCCAGCTCACCACGCAGGGGGCGCGAGCCTGAAGCTTTCTTT. Full variable domain (missing parts from reference TRBV18 and TRBJ1-1): NAGVMQNPRHLVRRRGQEARLRCSPMKGHSHVYWYRQLPEEGLKFMVYLQKENIIDESGMPKERFSAEFPKEGPSILRIQQVVRGDSAAYFCASSPRRGREPEAFFGQGTRLTVV.

This rearrangement joins TRBV5-1 to TRBJ2-7, with TRBD2 matching 8 bases. The V segment lost 1 base and the J segment 2 bases; nucleotides outside the gene matches: 5. CDR3 length equals 15 residues. Looked up from germline, CDR1 is SGHRS and CDR2 is YFSETQ. CDR3 protein: CASSLLSGGTYEQYF. The CDR3 region has the DNA TGCGCCAGCAGCTTGCTGAGCGGGGGAACCTACGAGCAGTACTTC.

This clone was seen more than once but under ten times. The J gene is TRBJ1-6, the V gene TRBV30; no definite D call. Per germline, CDR1 GTSNPN and CDR2 SVGIG (reference sequence). This CDR3 spans 16 amino acids. V lost 0 bases and J 0 bases, leaving 9 bases between the germline ends. DNA of the CDR3: TGTGCCTGGAGTGTATCTCGCAGCTCCTATAATTCACCCCTCCACTTT. Protein product: CAWSVSRSSYNSPLHF.

The chain has TRBV4-3 and TRBJ2-1, with D perhaps matching TRBD2 (5 bases). CDR1 LGHNA and CDR2 YSLEER come from the germline V gene. V lost 0 bases to trimming and J lost 1 base, with 10 bases between them. The CDR3 loop spans 16 amino acids. For the CDR3, the DNA is TGCGCCAGCAGCCAAGATGCCAGCGGATCCTACAATGAGCAGTTCTTC. Translation: CASSQDASGSYNEQFF.

The chain is built from TRBV9 and TRBJ1-2; 8 bases line up with TRBD1. Germline CDR1 and CDR2: SGDLS and YYNGEE. V dropped 4 bases and J dropped 8; count of bases not matched to a gene: 16. The CDR3 extends over 16 amino acids. The CDR3 sequence: CASSPIPATGAGGYTF. CDR3 sequence (DNA): TGTGCCAGCAGCCCGATCCCCGCGACAGGGGCTGGAGGCTACACCTTC.

The chain employs TRBV19 and TRBJ1-1; 8 nucleotides align to TRBD1. The V and J ends lost 4 bases and 0 bases, in that order; junction bases with no gene match: 13. Germline V gives CDR1 LNHDA, CDR2 SQIVND (reference sequence). The CDR3 has 18 amino acids. The CDR3 is CASSKIPGQGSMNTEAFF. CDR3 sequence (DNA): TGTGCCAGTAGTAAAATTCCTGGACAGGGATCTATGAACACTGAAGCTTTCTTT. The full variable domain, completed using reference TRBV19 and TRBJ1-1, is DGGITQSPKYLFRKEGQNVTLSCEQNLNHDAMYWYRQDPGQGLRLIYYSQIVNDFQKGDIAEGYSVSREKKESFPLTVTSAQKNPTAFYLCASSKIPGQGSMNTEAFFGQGTRLTVV.

The rearrangement uses TRBV5-8 and TRBJ1-1, with no clear D. V was clipped by 0 bases and J by 3 bases, with 6 bases between them. There are 13 residues in the CDR3. Germline V CDR1 and CDR2: SGHTS, YDEGEE. Here the CDR3 reads CASSLDPDTEAFF. The CDR3 DNA follows: TGTGCCAGCAGCTTGGACCCAGACACTGAAGCTTTCTTT.

J is TRBJ2-1 and V is TRBV7-3; 7 nucleotides agree with TRBD2. CDR1 is SGHTA and CDR2 is FQGTGA in the germline V gene. V gave up 5 bases and J gave up 10 bases; unmatched junction bases: 8. This CDR3 has 13 residues. The CDR3 bases are TGTGCCAGCAGCCGGGAGCTAGCGGAGGAGCAGTTCTTC. This translates into CASSRELAEEQFF.

This chain links TRBV3-1 (or the pseudogene TRBV3-2) with TRBJ2-3, with 8 nucleotides matching TRBD2. Looked up from germline, CDR1 is LGHDT and CDR2 is YNNKEL (reference sequence). This CDR3 has 15 residues. V was pared by 1 base and J by 2 bases, with 2 bases of the junction left unmatched. This CDR3 is CASSQVAGPTDTQYF. The CDR3 DNA is TGTGCCAGCAGCCAAGTAGCGGGACCCACAGATACGCAGTATTTT.

The chain uses TRBV7-8 and TRBJ2-7, with D possibly TRBD2 on 6 matching bases. V shed 0 bases and J shed 7 bases, with 10 bases lying between them. Germline V gene sequence: CDR1 SGHVS, CDR2 FQNEAQ. The CDR3 runs 13 residues. DNA of the CDR3: TGTGCCAGCAGCTTAGCGGAGGGCTGGGAGCAGTACTTC. Amino acids: CASSLAEGWEQYF. Full variable domain (remainder filled in from reference TRBV7-8 and TRBJ2-7): GAGVSQSPRYKVAKRGQDVALRCDPISGHVSLFWYQQALGQGPEFLTYFQNEAQLDKSGLPSDRFFAERPEGSVSTLKIQRTQQEDSAVYLCASSLAEGWEQYFGPGTRLTVT.

This clone appeared a few times. The rearrangement links TRBV28 to TRBJ1-2, with D possibly being TRBD1 (6 bases). The germline gives CDR1 MDHEN, CDR2 SYDVKM. The CDR3 runs 14 residues. V was pared by 4 bases and J by 11 bases, with 20 bases between. This CDR3 is CASSSGGHSTGYTF. The DNA for the CDR3 is TGTGCCAGCAGTTCGGGGGGACACTCAACTGGGTACACCTTC.

This chain uses TRBV9 with TRBJ2-7; 9 bases align to TRBD1. The V gene's germline CDR1 is SGDLS and CDR2 YYNGEE. The CDR3 is 16 amino acids. Unmatched junction bases numbered 8, after V lost 1 base and J lost 3 bases. The CDR3: CASSVRGDRVIYEQYF. The CDR3 nucleotides read TGTGCCAGCAGCGTACGAGGGGACAGGGTAATCTACGAGCAGTACTTC.

Only a few counts were recorded for this clone. The gene calls are TRBV7-8 and TRBJ2-2; 7 bases fit TRBD1. Germline CDR1 and CDR2: SGHVS and FQNEAQ. The V segment lost 1 base and the J segment 4 bases; nucleotides outside the gene matches: 9. The CDR3 loop spans 17 amino acids. CDR3 DNA sequence: TGTGCCAGCAGCTTAGGGGATGACAGGGTGAGCACCGGGGAGCTGTTTTTT. Its translation is CASSLGDDRVSTGELFF. Combining the CDR3 with reference TRBV7-8 and TRBJ2-2 gives the whole variable domain GAGVSQSPRYKVAKRGQDVALRCDPISGHVSLFWYQQALGQGPEFLTYFQNEAQLDKSGLPSDRFFAERPEGSVSTLKIQRTQQEDSAVYLCASSLGDDRVSTGELFFGEGSRLTVL.

This chain joins TRBV10-2 and TRBJ1-4; D not certain. Germline V lookup: CDR1 WSHSY, CDR2 SAAADI. Trimming took 0 bases from V and 7 from J, leaving 3 bases between them. This CDR3 spans 12 amino acids. The DNA for the CDR3 is TGCGCCAGCAGTGAGTCGGCTGAAAAACTGTTTTTT. This codes for CASSESAEKLFF.

This clone was seen once. The chain carries TRBV23-1 and TRBJ2-3; possibly TRBD2 for D (5 bases). TRBV23-1 is known as an ORF, though its function is uncertain. Trimming took off 2 bases at V and 3 bases at J, with 18 bases between the two ends. The CDR3 sequence is 17 residues long. The CDR3 region has the DNA TGCGCCAGCAGTCAACCGGAACTAGAGACGACAACAGATACGCAGTATTTT. Translated, it gives CASSQPELETTTDTQYF.

Written as DNA, the CDR3 is TGTGCCAGTAGACTCACAGGGAGTGAGACCCAGTACTTC. Amino acid sequence: CASRLTGSETQYF. The gene calls are TRBV19 and TRBJ2-5, with D tentatively TRBD1 (6 bases). The length of the CDR3 is 13 residues. V was clipped by 6 bases and J by 5 bases, with 13 bases between them. Germline assignment: CDR1 LNHDA and CDR2 SQIVND (reference sequence). The complete variable domain, with remaining parts taken from reference TRBV19 and TRBJ2-5, reads DGGITQSPKYLFRKEGQNVTLSCEQNLNHDAMYWYRQDPGQGLRLIYYSQIVNDFQKGDIAEGYSVSREKKESFPLTVTSAQKNPTAFYLCASRLTGSETQYFGPGTRLLVL.

V and J are TRBV27 and TRBJ1-1, with TRBD1 matching 7 bases. The CDR3 is 15 amino acids. Trimming removed 5 bases from V and 1 base from J; junction bases left unmatched: 7. Germline CDR1 is MNHEY and CDR2 is SMNVEV (reference sequence). CDR3 residues: CASSLDRAPNTEAFF. CDR3 in DNA: TGTGCCAGCAGTCTAGACAGGGCGCCGAACACTGAAGCTTTCTTT.

This clone was detected only a few times. V gene TRBV19 combines with J gene TRBJ1-2; 7 bases map to TRBD1. This CDR3 is built from 13 residues. Unmatched junction bases numbered 4, after V lost 7 bases and J lost 2 bases. Germline V gives CDR1 LNHDA, CDR2 SQIVND (reference sequence). The DNA of the CDR3 is TGTGCCAGTAATCCGACAGGGAACTATGGCTACACCTTC. Protein: CASNPTGNYGYTF.

The chain is built from TRBV24-1 and TRBJ2-1; 10 bases match TRBD2. Trimming cost V 1 base and J 2 bases; bases outside gene matches: 7. Germline CDR1 reads KGHDR; CDR2 reads SFDVKD. The CDR3 runs 18 residues. The DNA for the CDR3 is TGTGCCACCAGTGATTTTCCTAGCGGGAGAGAAGCCTACAATGAGCAGTTCTTC. Encoded protein: CATSDFPSGREAYNEQFF.

The chain has TRBV19 and TRBJ1-1; 11 bases are a match to TRBD1. V gave up 5 bases and J gave up 10 bases; unmatched junction bases: 3. CDR3 length: 12 residues. The germline V gene has CDR1 LNHDA and CDR2 SQIVND (reference sequence). The CDR3 here is CASSGTGGGAFF. CDR3 in DNA: TGTGCCAGTAGTGGGACAGGGGGAGGAGCTTTCTTT.